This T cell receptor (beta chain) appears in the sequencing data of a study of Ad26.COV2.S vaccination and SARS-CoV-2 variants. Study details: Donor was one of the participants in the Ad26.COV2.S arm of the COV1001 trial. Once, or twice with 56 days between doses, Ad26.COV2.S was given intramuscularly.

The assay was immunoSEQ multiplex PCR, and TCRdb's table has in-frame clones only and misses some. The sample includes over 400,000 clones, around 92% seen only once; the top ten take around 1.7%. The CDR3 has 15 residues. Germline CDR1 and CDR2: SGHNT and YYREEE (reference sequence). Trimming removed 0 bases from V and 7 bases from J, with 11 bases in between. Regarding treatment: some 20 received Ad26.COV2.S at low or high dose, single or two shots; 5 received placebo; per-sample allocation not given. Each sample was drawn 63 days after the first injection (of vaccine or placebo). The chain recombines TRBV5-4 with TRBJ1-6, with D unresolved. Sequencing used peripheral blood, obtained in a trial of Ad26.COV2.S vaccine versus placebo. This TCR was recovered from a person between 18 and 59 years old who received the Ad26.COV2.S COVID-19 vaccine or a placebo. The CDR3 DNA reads TGTGCCAGCAGCTTGGGCACAGAAAGCAATTCACCCCTCCACTTT. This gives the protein CASSLGTESNSPLHF. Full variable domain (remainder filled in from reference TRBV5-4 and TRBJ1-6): ETGVTQSPTHLIKTRGQQVTLRCSSQSGHNTVSWYQQALGQGPQFIFQYYREEENGRGNFPPRFSGLQFPNYSSELNVNALELDDSALYLCASSLGTESNSPLHFGNGTRLTVT.